The clone carrying this TCR beta chain has a handful of counts. The antigen is undetermined. These data originate in a study of T cells after yellow fever vaccination. Study details: The fractions with low cell numbers were processed using SMART-Seq v4 Ultra Low Input. Findings and caveats of the study: Boosting was followed by the reappearance of most primary-vaccination clones (96% CD4, around 91% CD8).

5'RACE template switching added a universal primer site and UMIs to TCR cDNA. TCRdb re-called the 5' RACE reads with MiXCR, one entry per CDR3 protein. The data contain about 160,000 distinct CDR3 sequences, roughly 8.8% of them seen just once; the ten biggest clones take up roughly a third. This receptor was identified in a man aged 18 to 30 who received the YFV17D yellow fever vaccine. The sequences come from CD8+ T cells sorted from PBMCs, collected 45 days after the yellow fever booster vaccination.

CDR3: CASSMTVSSYNSPLHF. The CDR3 nucleotides read TGTGCCAGCAGTATGACAGTCAGCTCCTATAATTCACCCCTCCACTTT. The V gene is TRBV6-5, the J gene TRBJ1-6; tentatively, D is TRBD1 (5 bases). This CDR3 region has 16 residues. Germline V gives CDR1 MNHEY, CDR2 SVGAGI. Trimming took off 5 bases at V and 0 bases at J, with 11 bases between the two ends.